The next 19 T cell receptor beta chains were all read from a single sample in a study of cytomegalovirus exposure and HLA in healthy donors. PCR employed 60 Vbeta and 13 Jbeta primers. Assay: immunoSEQ multiplex PCR; the TCRdb copy retains only in-frame clones and omits some. The profile covers fewer than 200,000 clones, with roughly four fifths appearing a single time and around 2.4% taken by the ten largest. The sample taken for sequencing was PBMCs. These receptors originate from a woman aged 30 to 39 in good health and CMV-seronegative.

This sequence joins TRBV27 and TRBJ2-7; 8 nucleotides align to TRBD1. CDR3 length: 14 amino acids. The junction had 6 bases not matched to a gene; V was cut back by 4 bases and J by 4 bases. Germline V gene lookup returns CDR1 MNHEY and CDR2 SMNVEV (reference sequence). The chain's CDR3 is CASSSPDREYEQYF. CDR3 nucleotide sequence: TGTGCCAGCAGTTCCCCGGACAGGGAGTACGAGCAGTACTTC.

The rearrangement joins TRBV4-3 to TRBJ2-2; D gene ambiguous. The CDR3 is 14 amino acids. Trimming took off 1 base at V and 1 base at J, with 4 bases between the two ends. Germline CDR1 reads LGHNA; CDR2 reads YSLEER. The CDR3 is CASSQVENTGELFF. The CDR3 nucleotides are TGCGCCAGCAGCCAAGTAGAGAACACCGGGGAGCTGTTTTTT.

The rearrangement joins TRBV10-3 to TRBJ2-7, with D hard to call. The CDR3 sequence is 12 residues long. Trimming took 4 bases from V and 6 from J, leaving 10 bases between them. Germline V CDR1 and CDR2: ENHRY, SYGVKD. This CDR3 reads CAISGLVSEQYF. The CDR3 nucleotides read TGTGCCATCAGTGGATTAGTAAGCGAGCAGTACTTC.

The chain links TRBV13 to TRBJ2-5, with 10 positions matching TRBD1. The end of the DNA fits TRBJ2-7 better, so the J call may be wrong. Germline V CDR1 and CDR2: PRHDT, FYEKMQ (reference sequence). The CDR3 length is 14 residues. CDR3: CASSSPGQGYEQYF. As DNA, the CDR3 is TGTGCCAGCAGCTCCCCGGGACAGGGGTACGAGCAGTACTTC.

V gene TRBV7-9 combines with J gene TRBJ1-3, with D unresolved. Germline values: CDR1 SEHNR, CDR2 FQNEAQ (reference sequence). Trimming cost V 5 bases and J 3 bases, with 17 bases left between them. The CDR3 sequence is 16 residues long. The CDR3 sequence is CASSPAGQASGNTIYF. The CDR3, as DNA: TGTGCCAGCAGCCCCGCGGGCCAGGCTAGTGGAAACACCATATATTTT.

The chain uses TRBV11-3 and TRBJ2-3, with 7 bases aligning to TRBD1. V was pared by 8 bases and J by 3 bases, with 8 bases of the junction left unmatched. Germline assignment: CDR1 SGHNT and CDR2 YENEEA. The CDR3 extends over 14 amino acids. The CDR3 DNA follows: TGTGCCAGCCAGGCACAGGGGTTGACAGATACGCAGTATTTT. Its translation is CASQAQGLTDTQYF. The full variable domain, completed using reference TRBV11-3 and TRBJ2-3, is EAGVVQSPRYKIIEKKQPVAFWCNPISGHNTLYWYLQNLGQGPELLIRYENEEAVDDSQLPKDRFSAERLKGVDSTLKIQPAELGDSAVYLCASQAQGLTDTQYFGPGTRLTVL.

The chain is built from TRBV9 and TRBJ2-3; 9 bases fit TRBD2. This CDR3 comprises 15 residues. V lost 3 bases and J lost 2; bases outside the gene matches: 4. Germline lookup yields CDR1 SGDLS and CDR2 YYNGEE. CDR3: CASSGSGGTTDTQYF. CDR3 DNA: TGTGCCAGCAGCGGTAGCGGGGGAACCACAGATACGCAGTATTTT.

This chain links TRBV29-1 with TRBJ1-2; 8 bases agree with TRBD1. Per the germline V gene, CDR1 is SQVTM and CDR2 is ANQGSEA. The CDR3 contains 12 residues. Trimming took 3 bases from V and 5 from J; bases not matched to a gene: 2. CDR3 sequence reads: CSVEGQAYGYTF. The DNA for the CDR3 is TGCAGCGTTGAGGGACAGGCATATGGCTACACCTTC.

The chain employs TRBV12-2 and TRBJ2-5; TRBD1 is the table's D call, not checked against the DNA. TRBV12-2 counts as a pseudogene. The CDR3 runs 15 residues. CDR3 sequence (DNA): TGTGCAAGTCGCTTTCCTGACAGGGGGCATGAGACCCAGTACTTC. It translates to CASRFPDRGHETQYF.

This clone was recorded once. This chain joins TRBV5-1 and TRBJ1-4; a possible D gene is TRBD1 (6 bases). Per germline, CDR1 SGHRS and CDR2 YFSETQ. The CDR3 length is 14 residues. V lost 4 bases to trimming and J lost 4 bases, with 11 bases between them. The CDR3 spells CASSQTGNNEKLFF. Written as DNA, the CDR3 is TGCGCCAGCAGCCAGACAGGAAATAATGAAAAACTGTTTTTT.

This chain joins TRBV7-9 and TRBJ2-7, with 9 bases fitting TRBD1. Germline V CDR1 and CDR2: SEHNR, FQNEAQ (reference sequence). This CDR3 has 16 amino acids. The junction had 8 bases not matched to a gene; V was cut back by 5 bases and J by 0 bases. DNA for the CDR3: TGTGCCAGCAGCCCCCGCTGGGGACAGGGCTCCTACGAGCAGTACTTC. Translation gives CASSPRWGQGSYEQYF.

The genes are TRBV2 and TRBJ2-5; 10 bases match TRBD1. Losses at the gene ends were 5 bases for V and 5 bases for J; bases not matched to a gene: 5. This CDR3 comprises 14 residues. Per germline, CDR1 SNHLY and CDR2 FYNNEI. The CDR3 here is CASSRQGAAETQYF. CDR3 nucleotide sequence: TGTGCCAGCAGTAGACAGGGGGCCGCGGAGACCCAGTACTTC.

This clone was picked up a small number of times. This sequence joins TRBV9 and TRBJ1-3; maybe TRBD1 (5 bases). This CDR3 spans 18 amino acids. Germline V gene lookup returns CDR1 SGDLS and CDR2 YYNGEE. V gave up 2 bases and J gave up 4 bases, with 22 bases separating them. The CDR3 DNA reads TGTGCCAGCAGCGTCTCTCCGCTCGCGGGGGAAAGGGGAAACACCATATATTTT. It is translated as CASSVSPLAGERGNTIYF.

In this sample, this clone turned up a few times. The chain recombines TRBV9 with TRBJ1-6; the D is unclear. Germline-derived CDR1 and CDR2 are SGDLS and YYNGEE. There are 12 residues in the CDR3. V was cut by 0 bases and J by 13 bases, with 8 bases left in between. The CDR3 bases are TGTGCCAGCAGCGTAGGAGGTCTGCCCCTCCACTTT. Its translation is CASSVGGLPLHF. The variable domain in full, with the rest retrieved from reference TRBV9 and TRBJ1-6, is DSGVTQTPKHLITATGQRVTLRCSPRSGDLSVYWYQQSLDQGLQFLIQYYNGEERAKGNILERFSAQQFPDLHSELNLSSLELGDSALYFCASSVGGLPLHFGNGTRLTVT.

The gene calls are TRBV5-6 and TRBJ2-7, with 7 nucleotides matching TRBD1. CDR1 and CDR2 (germline): SGHDT, YYEEEE. The CDR3 is 15 residues long. Trimming cost V 4 bases and J 4 bases; bases outside gene matches: 11. CDR3 protein: CASSPRDRLPYEQYF. CDR3 DNA: TGTGCCAGCAGCCCCCGGGACAGATTACCTTACGAGCAGTACTTC.

This clone came up a few times. This chain joins TRBV19 and TRBJ2-7; D is unresolved. The V end was cut by 5 bases, the J end by 5 bases, with 13 bases between. Germline V gene lookup returns CDR1 LNHDA and CDR2 SQIVND (reference sequence). The CDR3 is 13 amino acids. The CDR3 nucleotides read TGTGCCAGTAGTCTCCCCGGGTCGGACGAGCAGTACTTC. It specifies CASSLPGSDEQYF.

This clone is a singleton in its sample. The V gene is TRBV30, the J gene TRBJ2-5, with 7 bases fitting TRBD2. Per germline, CDR1 GTSNPN and CDR2 SVGIG (reference sequence). The CDR3 contains 13 residues. V lost 0 bases, J lost 7 bases, and 5 bases stayed unmatched. The CDR3 DNA reads as TGTGCCTGGAGTGTACGGGGGGTCGGGACCCAGTACTTC. As protein: CAWSVRGVGTQYF. Combining the CDR3 with reference TRBV30 and TRBJ2-5 gives the whole variable domain SQTIHQWPATLVQPVGSPLSLECTVEGTSNPNLYWYRQAAGRGLQLLFYSVGIGQISSEVPQNLSASRPQDRQFILSSKKLLLSDSGFYLCAWSVRGVGTQYFGPGTRLLVL.

The chain has TRBV5-8 and TRBJ2-5, with 7 positions matching TRBD1. Germline V gene sequence: CDR1 SGHTS, CDR2 YDEGEE. Trimming removed 4 bases from V and 5 bases from J; junction bases left unmatched: 5. There are 13 residues in the CDR3. The CDR3 DNA reads TGTGCCAGCAGCCTGGACAGGTTGGAGACCCAGTACTTC. Its translation: CASSLDRLETQYF.

The CDR3 sequence is CATGQPMNTEAFF. CDR3 DNA sequence: TGTGCCACGGGACAGCCAATGAACACTGAAGCTTTCTTT. V gene TRBV10-3 combines with J gene TRBJ1-1; 7 positions match TRBD1. J lost 0 bases, V lost 10 bases, and 5 bases had no gene match. Per the germline V gene, CDR1 is ENHRY and CDR2 is SYGVKD. The CDR3 covers 13 residues.